Below are 27 T cell receptor beta chains sequenced from a single sample in a study of Graves' ophthalmopathy and Graves' hyperthyroidism. As the template, RNA transcripts were used to amplify TCR beta CDR3 regions. RT-PCR was first run with HTBI primers, then multiplex PCR in a second round. TCRdb reprocessed the multiplex PCR reads via MiXCR and lists one record per CDR3 protein. The sample lists some 1.1 million distinct CDR3 sequences; about 40% were seen once. The sample consisted of peripheral blood or thyroid tissue (not recorded which). The receptors originated from an adult man with Graves' hyperthyroidism.

The V gene is TRBV2, the J gene TRBJ1-5, with a possible D match to TRBD1 (6 bases). Germline CDR1 reads SNHLY; CDR2 reads FYNNEI. The length of the CDR3 is 14 residues. Trimming shortened V by 4 bases and J by 6 bases, and 13 bases separated the two germline ends. The CDR3 sequence: CASSARGGSQPQHF. The CDR3 bases are TGTGCCAGCAGTGCCAGGGGCGGGAGTCAGCCCCAGCATTTT. Filled out from reference TRBV2 and TRBJ1-5, the complete variable domain reads EPEVTQTPSHQVTQMGQEVILRCVPISNHLYFYWYRQILGQKVEFLVSFYNNEISEKSEIFDDQFSVERPDGSNFTLKIRSTKLEDSAMYFCASSARGGSQPQHFGDGTRLSIL.

The table lists this clonotype with many counts. The chain has TRBV5-5 and TRBJ1-2; TRBD1 matches at 9 bases. The CDR3 is made up of 13 amino acids. In germline, CDR1 is SGHKS, CDR2 YYEKEE (reference sequence). The V segment lost 7 bases and the J segment 6 bases; nucleotides outside the gene matches: 7. In DNA, the CDR3 is TGTGCCAGCCGACCGACAGGGGGGCATGGCTACACCTTC. Protein sequence: CASRPTGGHGYTF.

J is TRBJ2-5 and V is TRBV7-2, with a weak D call TRBD2 (7 bases). Trimming removed 5 bases from V and 5 bases from J, with 18 bases in between. This CDR3 region has 15 residues. The V gene's germline CDR1 is SGHTA and CDR2 FQGNSA. CDR3 in amino acids: CASSLRGGTHETQYF. The CDR3 DNA reads as TGTGCCAGCAGCCTTAGGGGGGGGACCCACGAGACCCAGTACTTC.

The V gene is TRBV29-1, the J gene TRBJ1-2, with 11 bases identical to TRBD1. This CDR3 region has 17 residues. From germline, CDR1 is SQVTM and CDR2 ANQGSEA. V was pared by 7 bases and J by 3 bases, with 16 bases of the junction left unmatched. DNA for the CDR3: TGCAGCGCCGAAGGCGGGACAGGGGGAGGGCGGGACTATGGCTACACCTTC. Protein: CSAEGGTGGGRDYGYTF.

V usage is TRBV7-3 and J usage is TRBJ2-2, with D perhaps matching TRBD1 (6 bases). The CDR3 loop spans 14 amino acids. V lost 3 bases and J lost 6, with 11 bases in between. Germline values: CDR1 SGHTA, CDR2 FQGTGA. Here the CDR3 DNA reads TGTGCCAGCAGCTTCTACAGGGCGGCCGGGGAGCTGTTTTTT. It codes for CASSFYRAAGELFF.

The genes are TRBV3-1 and TRBJ1-2; D gene ambiguous. The CDR3 covers 15 residues. Germline V CDR1 and CDR2: LGHDT, YNNKEL (reference sequence). The V and J ends lost 2 bases and 1 base respectively, with 11 bases between them. In DNA form, the CDR3 reads TGTGCCAGCAGCCAACGACGGAACTATAACTATGGCTACACCTTC. Encoded protein: CASSQRRNYNYGYTF.

In its sample, this clonotype was seen many times. The gene calls are TRBV7-9 and TRBJ2-6; D remains unclear. Per germline, CDR1 SEHNR and CDR2 FQNEAQ (reference sequence). V lost 7 bases and J lost 8, with 6 bases in between. This CDR3 is 11 amino acids long. CDR3 sequence: CASIGSNVLTF. The CDR3 region has the DNA TGTGCCAGCATAGGGTCCAACGTCCTGACTTTC.

V gene TRBV10-2 combines with J gene TRBJ2-7; 9 bases are shared with TRBD1. The CDR3 runs 14 residues. The V gene's germline CDR1 is WSHSY and CDR2 SAAADI. Germline trimming cut 7 bases from V and 4 bases from J; bases unmatched to any gene: 8. The CDR3 reads CASKNRGQGYEQYF. The CDR3 nucleotides are TGCGCCAGCAAGAACAGGGGGCAGGGTTACGAGCAGTACTTC.

The genes are TRBV5-1 and TRBJ2-7, with D possibly called TRBD1 or TRBD2 (5 bases each). Germline V gives CDR1 SGHRS, CDR2 YFSETQ. The V and J ends lost 2 bases and 2 bases respectively, with 14 bases between them. The CDR3 has 15 amino acids. The CDR3 loop reads CASSFRALGAYEQYF. CDR3 in DNA: TGCGCCAGCAGCTTCCGGGCCCTGGGGGCCTACGAGCAGTACTTC. The complete variable domain, with remaining parts taken from reference TRBV5-1 and TRBJ2-7, reads KAGVTQTPRYLIKTRGQQVTLSCSPISGHRSVSWYQQTPGQGLQFLFEYFSETQRNKGNFPGRFSGRQFSNSRSEMNVSTLELGDSALYLCASSFRALGAYEQYFGPGTRLTVT.

This clonotype has ten or more counts. The chain is built from TRBV15 and TRBJ2-2; 7 bases map to TRBD1. Germline CDR1 reads LNHNV; CDR2 reads YYDKDF (reference sequence). This CDR3 is built from 18 residues. V trimming: 1 base; J trimming: 5 bases; junction bases outside the gene matches: 13. This chain's CDR3 is CATSRGISGTAVTGELFF. The CDR3 nucleotides read TGTGCCACCAGCAGAGGAATCTCCGGGACAGCGGTGACCGGGGAGCTGTTTTTT.

Regarding this clonotype: A much larger clonotype is one base distant, so this may be a read error. This sequence joins TRBV29-1 and TRBJ2-7; unclear D gene. Trimming removed 8 bases at V and 3 bases at J, with 14 bases between. Per the germline V gene, CDR1 is SQVTM and CDR2 is ANQGSEA. The CDR3 is 12 amino acids. CDR3 bases: TGCAGCCCTTGGAGAACAAGCTACGAGCAGTACTTC. Residues: CSPWRTSYEQYF.

This clonotype was seen ten or more times. V is TRBV7-2 and J is TRBJ1-5; D call uncertain. Trimming pared 5 bases from V and 5 bases from J, leaving 10 bases between. This CDR3 is 13 amino acids long. Looked up from germline, CDR1 is SGHTA and CDR2 is FQGNSA. The CDR3 reads CASSRSRDQPQHF. CDR3 coding DNA: TGTGCCAGCAGCCGAAGTAGAGATCAGCCCCAGCATTTT.

This clonotype was observed a handful of times. The chain joins TRBV7-2 to TRBJ2-7; TRBD1 might be the D (5 bases). CDR1 and CDR2 from the germline V gene are SGHTA and FQGNSA. Deletions cut 9 bases from V and 3 bases from J, with 21 bases between. The CDR3 is 15 residues long. The DNA for the CDR3 is TGTGCCAGTAGCCAAGATCCGGACACCCACTACGAGCAGTACTTC. Translation: CASSQDPDTHYEQYF. The full variable domain, its missing parts supplied by reference TRBV7-2 and TRBJ2-7, is GAGVSQSPSNKVTEKGKDVELRCDPISGHTALYWYRQSLGQGLEFLIYFQGNSAPDKSGLPSDRFSAERTGGSVSTLTIQRTQQEDSAVYLCASSQDPDTHYEQYFGPGTRLTVT.

This clonotype showed up just a few times. This sequence joins TRBV12-3 or TRBV12-4 and TRBJ2-7, with 11 nucleotides matching TRBD1. The CDR3 totals 14 residues. The V and J ends lost 5 bases and 5 bases, in that order; junction bases with no gene match: 5. The CDR3 DNA sequence: TGTGCCAGCAGTCCCCTGGACAGGGGGCACGAGCAGTACTTC. Protein sequence: CASSPLDRGHEQYF.

This clonotype appeared many times. The chain couples TRBV7-8 to TRBJ2-2; D possibly corresponds to TRBD1 (5 bases). V was cut by 1 base and J by 8 bases, with 8 bases left in between. The CDR3 consists of 13 residues. Per the germline V gene, CDR1 is SGHVS and CDR2 is FQNEAQ. The CDR3 loop reads CASSLEGSGELFF. The CDR3 DNA reads as TGTGCCAGCAGCTTAGAGGGGTCTGGGGAGCTGTTTTTT.

The chain carries TRBV29-1 and TRBJ2-7, with D possibly being TRBD1 (6 bases). This CDR3 has 8 residues. Germline V gives CDR1 SQVTM, CDR2 ANQGSEA. V was clipped by 6 bases and J by 9 bases, with 6 bases between them. Here the CDR3 DNA reads TGCAGCGTAGGGGGGCAGTACTTC. This translates into CSVGGQYF.

V gene TRBV12-3 or TRBV12-4 combines with J gene TRBJ1-6, with D uncertain. The CDR3 runs 14 residues. The V end lost 6 bases, the J end lost 5 bases, and 11 bases lay between the germline ends. As DNA, the CDR3 is TGTGCCAGCAGCGTCGGGATCGATAATTCACCCCTCCACTTT. It yields the protein CASSVGIDNSPLHF.

In this sample, this clonotype turned up once. The chain links TRBV7-9 to TRBJ1-2, with D maybe TRBD1 (5 bases). The germline V and J ends were trimmed by 5 bases and 8 bases, with 15 bases remaining between them. Germline loops: CDR1 SEHNR, CDR2 FQNEAQ (reference sequence). The CDR3 runs to 13 residues. Here the CDR3 DNA reads TGTGCCAGCAGCCCTCTAGGGGCTCGAGGCTACACCTTC. Translating it yields CASSPLGARGYTF.

This clonotype was seen a handful of times. The chain is built from TRBV24-1 and TRBJ2-2; D may be TRBD2 (5 bases). V was pared by 6 bases and J by 1 base, with 11 bases between. CDR3 length: 15 amino acids. The germline CDR1 and CDR2 sequences are KGHDR and SFDVKD. In nucleotides, the CDR3 is TGTGCCACCAGTTCGGCGGCGGGGAACACCGGGGAGCTGTTTTTT. Translating it yields CATSSAAGNTGELFF.

The sample holds many counts of this clonotype. The chain links TRBV20-1 to TRBJ1-3; unclear D gene. V was trimmed by 5 bases and J by 0 bases, leaving 14 bases between them. The CDR3 is made up of 15 amino acids. From germline, CDR1 is DFQATT and CDR2 SNEGSKA (reference sequence). CDR3 sequence reads: CSAPNPWLSGNTIYF. In DNA, the CDR3 is TGCAGTGCTCCGAACCCGTGGCTCTCTGGAAACACCATATATTTT.

The chain uses TRBV28 and TRBJ2-5; perhaps TRBD1 as D (5 bases). V lost 6 bases and J 1 base, leaving 12 bases between the germline ends. From germline, CDR1 is MDHEN and CDR2 SYDVKM. This CDR3 comprises 14 residues. Here the CDR3 reads CASRLYRSQETQYF. The CDR3 region has the DNA TGTGCCAGCAGGCTCTACAGGTCCCAAGAGACCCAGTACTTC.

This chain connects TRBV6-6 to TRBJ2-7; maybe TRBD2 (5 bases). The CDR3 totals 13 residues. Trimming removed 5 bases from V and 2 bases from J, with 10 bases in between. The germline CDR1 and CDR2 sequences are MNHNY and SVGAGI (reference sequence). The CDR3 nucleotides are TGTGCCAGCAGTATCGGGAAGACCTACGAGCAGTACTTC. This translates into CASSIGKTYEQYF.

The chain combines TRBV19 with TRBJ2-2; a weak D match, TRBD2 (5 bases). CDR3 size: 20 residues. Looked up from germline, CDR1 is LNHDA and CDR2 is SQIVND (reference sequence). V lost 5 bases and J 0 bases, leaving 25 bases between the germline ends. CDR3 sequence reads: CASSLRWTRREGANTGELFF. CDR3 in DNA: TGTGCCAGTAGTCTTAGATGGACTCGACGAGAGGGCGCGAACACCGGGGAGCTGTTTTTT.

This clonotype was found many times. V and J are TRBV25-1 and TRBJ1-5; D unresolved. V was clipped by 4 bases and J by 11 bases, with 9 bases between them. This CDR3 has 11 amino acids. The V gene's germline CDR1 is MGHDK and CDR2 SYGVNS. In DNA, the CDR3 is TGTGCCAGCAGTGCCTCGGGAGCCCAGCATTTT. It encodes CASSASGAQHF.

This clonotype was observed a handful of times. This chain uses TRBV20-1 with TRBJ1-1; no clear D gene. V gave up 4 bases and J gave up 0 bases, with 9 bases separating them. The CDR3 has 13 residues. From germline, CDR1 is DFQATT and CDR2 SNEGSKA (reference sequence). CDR3 region: CSATGGMNTEAFF. The DNA for the CDR3 is TGCAGTGCTACCGGCGGGATGAACACTGAAGCTTTCTTT.

About this clonotype: A much larger clone is a single base away; this may be a read error. For the CDR3, the DNA is TGTGCCACCAGTGAGTCGATTGGTGAAAAACTGTTTTTT. Amino acids: CATSESIGEKLFF. The J gene is TRBJ1-4, the V gene TRBV10-1; D is undetermined. This CDR3 region has 13 residues. The V gene's germline CDR1 is WNHNN and CDR2 SYGVQD (reference sequence).

This clonotype was picked up many times. The rearrangement uses TRBV19 and TRBJ2-5; weak D call: TRBD2 (5 bases). Deletions cut 6 bases from V and 5 bases from J, with 13 bases between. Germline V gene sequence: CDR1 LNHDA, CDR2 SQIVND (reference sequence). The length of the CDR3 is 13 residues. The CDR3, as DNA: TGTGCCAGTAGAGGGAGCGGTCTGGAGACCCAGTACTTC. It specifies CASRGSGLETQYF.